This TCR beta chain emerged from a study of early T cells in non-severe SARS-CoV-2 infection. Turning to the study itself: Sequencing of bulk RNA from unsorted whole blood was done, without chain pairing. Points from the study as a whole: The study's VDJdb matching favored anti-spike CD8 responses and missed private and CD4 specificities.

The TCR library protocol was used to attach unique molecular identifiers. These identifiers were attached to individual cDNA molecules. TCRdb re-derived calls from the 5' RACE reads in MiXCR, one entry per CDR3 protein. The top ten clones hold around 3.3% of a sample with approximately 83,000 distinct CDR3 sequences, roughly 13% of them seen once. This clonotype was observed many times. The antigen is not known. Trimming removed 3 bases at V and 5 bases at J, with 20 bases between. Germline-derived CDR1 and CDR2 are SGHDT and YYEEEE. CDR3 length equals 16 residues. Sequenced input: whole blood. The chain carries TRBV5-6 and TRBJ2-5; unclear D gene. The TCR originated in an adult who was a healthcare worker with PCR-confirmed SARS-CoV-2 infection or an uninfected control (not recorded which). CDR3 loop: CASSSAWGSSPETQYF. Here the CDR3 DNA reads TGTGCCAGCAGCTCCGCCTGGGGTAGTAGCCCGGAGACCCAGTACTTC.